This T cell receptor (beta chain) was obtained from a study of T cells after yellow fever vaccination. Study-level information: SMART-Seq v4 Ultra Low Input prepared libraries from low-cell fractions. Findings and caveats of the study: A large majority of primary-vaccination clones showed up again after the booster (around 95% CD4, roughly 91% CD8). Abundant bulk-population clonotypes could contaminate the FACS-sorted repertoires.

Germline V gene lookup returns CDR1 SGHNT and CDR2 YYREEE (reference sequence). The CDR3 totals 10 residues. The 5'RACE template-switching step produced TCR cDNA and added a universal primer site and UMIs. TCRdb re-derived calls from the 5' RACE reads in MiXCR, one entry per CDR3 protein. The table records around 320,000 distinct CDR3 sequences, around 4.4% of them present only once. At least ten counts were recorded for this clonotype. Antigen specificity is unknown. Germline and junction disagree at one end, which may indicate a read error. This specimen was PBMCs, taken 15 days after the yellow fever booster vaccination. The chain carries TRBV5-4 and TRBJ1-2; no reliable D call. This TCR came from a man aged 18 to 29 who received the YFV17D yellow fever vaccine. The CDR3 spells CASSLTDGNF. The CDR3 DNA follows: TGTGCCAGCAGCTTGACGGATGGGAACTTC.